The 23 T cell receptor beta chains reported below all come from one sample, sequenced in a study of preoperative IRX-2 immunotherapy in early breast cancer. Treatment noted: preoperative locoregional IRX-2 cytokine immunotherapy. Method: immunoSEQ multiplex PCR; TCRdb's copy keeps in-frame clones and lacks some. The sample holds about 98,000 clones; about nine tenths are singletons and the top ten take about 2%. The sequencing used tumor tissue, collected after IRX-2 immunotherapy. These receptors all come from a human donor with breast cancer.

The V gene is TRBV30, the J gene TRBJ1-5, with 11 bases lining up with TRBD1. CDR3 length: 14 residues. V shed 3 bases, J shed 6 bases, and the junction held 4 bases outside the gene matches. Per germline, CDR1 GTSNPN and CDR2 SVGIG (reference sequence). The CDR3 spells CAWSSGTGGQPQHF. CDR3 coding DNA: TGTGCCTGGAGCTCCGGGACAGGGGGTCAGCCCCAGCATTTT.

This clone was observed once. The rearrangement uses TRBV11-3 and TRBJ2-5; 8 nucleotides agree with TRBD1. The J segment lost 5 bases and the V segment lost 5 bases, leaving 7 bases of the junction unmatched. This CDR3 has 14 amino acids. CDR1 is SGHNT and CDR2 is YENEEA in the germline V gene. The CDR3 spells CASSKQGGGETQYF. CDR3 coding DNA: TGTGCCAGCAGCAAACAGGGGGGCGGTGAGACCCAGTACTTC.

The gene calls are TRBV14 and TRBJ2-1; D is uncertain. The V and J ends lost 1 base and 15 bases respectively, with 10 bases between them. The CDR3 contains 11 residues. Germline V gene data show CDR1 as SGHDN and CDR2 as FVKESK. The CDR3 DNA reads TGTGCCAGCAGCCAAGTTTCGGTGCTGTTCTTC. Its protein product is CASSQVSVLFF.

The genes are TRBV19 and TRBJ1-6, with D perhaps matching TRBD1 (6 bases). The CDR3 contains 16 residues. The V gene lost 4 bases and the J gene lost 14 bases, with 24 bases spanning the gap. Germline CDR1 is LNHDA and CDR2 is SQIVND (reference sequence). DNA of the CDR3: TGTGCCAGTAGTACAGAGACGACGGGGACAACGTCGGCCCTCCACTTT. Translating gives CASSTETTGTTSALHF.

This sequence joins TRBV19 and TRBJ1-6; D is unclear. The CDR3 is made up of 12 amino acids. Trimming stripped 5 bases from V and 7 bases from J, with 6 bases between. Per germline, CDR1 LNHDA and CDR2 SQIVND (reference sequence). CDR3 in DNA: TGTGCCAGTAGTTCCTCAAATTCACCCCTCCACTTT. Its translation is CASSSSNSPLHF. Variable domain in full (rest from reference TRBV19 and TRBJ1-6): DGGITQSPKYLFRKEGQNVTLSCEQNLNHDAMYWYRQDPGQGLRLIYYSQIVNDFQKGDIAEGYSVSREKKESFPLTVTSAQKNPTAFYLCASSSSNSPLHFGNGTRLTVT.

CDR3 loop: CASSLGTSRDEQFF. Written as DNA, the CDR3 is TGCGCCAGCAGCTTGGGGACTAGTAGAGATGAGCAGTTCTTC. V and J are TRBV5-1 and TRBJ2-1; 7 bases are a match to TRBD2. V dropped 0 bases and J dropped 8; count of bases not matched to a gene: 5. The CDR3 consists of 14 residues. Germline V CDR1 and CDR2: SGHRS, YFSETQ.

CDR3 in amino acids: CASSLQGRKGYTF. The CDR3 DNA reads TGTGCCAGCAGTTTACAGGGAAGAAAGGGCTACACCTTC. The chain employs TRBV28 and TRBJ1-2; D possibly corresponds to TRBD1 (5 bases). Germline V lookup: CDR1 MDHEN, CDR2 SYDVKM. Trimming took 2 bases from V and 8 from J, leaving 12 bases between them. The CDR3 covers 13 residues.

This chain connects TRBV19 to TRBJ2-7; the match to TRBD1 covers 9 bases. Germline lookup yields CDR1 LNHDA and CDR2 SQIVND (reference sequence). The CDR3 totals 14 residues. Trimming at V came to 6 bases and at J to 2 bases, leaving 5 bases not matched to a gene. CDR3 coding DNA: TGTGCCAGTAGACGGACAGGGGAAGCCTACGAGCAGTACTTC. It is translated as CASRRTGEAYEQYF.

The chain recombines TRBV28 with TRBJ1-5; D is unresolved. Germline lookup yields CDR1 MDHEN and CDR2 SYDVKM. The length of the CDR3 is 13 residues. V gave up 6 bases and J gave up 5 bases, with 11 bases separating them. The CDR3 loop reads CASRSPRDQPQHF. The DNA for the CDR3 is TGTGCCAGCAGGTCTCCAAGGGATCAGCCCCAGCATTTT.

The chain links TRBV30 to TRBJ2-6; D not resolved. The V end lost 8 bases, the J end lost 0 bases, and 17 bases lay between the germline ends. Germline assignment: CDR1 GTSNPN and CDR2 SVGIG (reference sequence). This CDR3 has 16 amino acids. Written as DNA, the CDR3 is TGTGCCAGCAGCTACTTGAGGAGCTCTGGGGCCAACGTCCTGACTTTC. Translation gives CASSYLRSSGANVLTF.

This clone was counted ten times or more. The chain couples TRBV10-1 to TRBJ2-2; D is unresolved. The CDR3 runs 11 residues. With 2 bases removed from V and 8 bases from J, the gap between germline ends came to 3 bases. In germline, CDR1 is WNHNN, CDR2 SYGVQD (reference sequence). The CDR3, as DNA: TGCGCCAGCAGTGAGGGTGGGGAGCTGTTTTTT. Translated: CASSEGGELFF.

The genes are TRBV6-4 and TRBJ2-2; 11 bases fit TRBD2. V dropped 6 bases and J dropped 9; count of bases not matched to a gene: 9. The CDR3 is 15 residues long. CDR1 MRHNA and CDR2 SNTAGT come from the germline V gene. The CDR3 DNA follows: TGTGCCAGCAGAGCGACTAGCGGGGACAGCAGGGAGCTGTTTTTT. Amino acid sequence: CASRATSGDSRELFF.

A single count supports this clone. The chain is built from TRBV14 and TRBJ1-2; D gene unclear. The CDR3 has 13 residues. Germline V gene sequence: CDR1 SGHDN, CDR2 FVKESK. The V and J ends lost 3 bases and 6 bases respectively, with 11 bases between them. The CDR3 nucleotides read TGTGCCAGCAGCCATATGGGTGTGGATGGCTACACCTTC. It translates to CASSHMGVDGYTF.

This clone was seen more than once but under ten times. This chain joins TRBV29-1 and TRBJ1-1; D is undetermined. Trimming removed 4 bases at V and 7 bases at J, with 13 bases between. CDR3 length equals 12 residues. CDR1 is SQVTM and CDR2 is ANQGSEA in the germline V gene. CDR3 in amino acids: CSVVVSDFEAFF. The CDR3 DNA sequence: TGCAGCGTTGTAGTTTCAGACTTTGAAGCTTTCTTT.

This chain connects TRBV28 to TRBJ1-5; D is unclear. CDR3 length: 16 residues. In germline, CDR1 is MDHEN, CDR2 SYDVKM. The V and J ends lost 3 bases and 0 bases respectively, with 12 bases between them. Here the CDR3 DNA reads TGTGCCAGCAGTTTTGCAACAAGATATAGCAATCAGCCCCAGCATTTT. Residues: CASSFATRYSNQPQHF.

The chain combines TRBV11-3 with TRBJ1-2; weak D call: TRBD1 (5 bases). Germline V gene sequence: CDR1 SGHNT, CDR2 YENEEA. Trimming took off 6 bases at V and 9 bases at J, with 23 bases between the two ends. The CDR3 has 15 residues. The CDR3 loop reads CASRDRGRTLGSYTF. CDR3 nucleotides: TGTGCCAGCAGGGACCGGGGCAGGACCTTGGGAAGCTACACCTTC.

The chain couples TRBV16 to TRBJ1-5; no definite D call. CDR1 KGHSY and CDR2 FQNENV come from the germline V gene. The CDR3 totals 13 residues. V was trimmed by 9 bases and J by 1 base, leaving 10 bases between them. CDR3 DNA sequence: TGTGCCAGTAGTAGATTAAGCAATCAGCCCCAGCATTTT. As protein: CASSRLSNQPQHF.

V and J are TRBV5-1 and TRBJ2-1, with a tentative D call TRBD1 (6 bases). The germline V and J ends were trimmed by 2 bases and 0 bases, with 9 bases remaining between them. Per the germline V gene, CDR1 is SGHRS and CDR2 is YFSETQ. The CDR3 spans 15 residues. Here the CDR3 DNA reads TGCGCCAGCAGCTTCCGACAGGTCTCCTACAATGAGCAGTTCTTC. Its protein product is CASSFRQVSYNEQFF.

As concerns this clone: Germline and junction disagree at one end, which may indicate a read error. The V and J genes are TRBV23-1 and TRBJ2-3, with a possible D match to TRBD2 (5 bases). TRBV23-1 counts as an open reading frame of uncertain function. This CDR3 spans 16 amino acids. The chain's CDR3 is CASSQDGGASIDTQYF. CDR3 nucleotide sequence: TGCGCCAGCAGCCAAGATGGAGGTGCTAGCATAGATACGCAGTATTTT.

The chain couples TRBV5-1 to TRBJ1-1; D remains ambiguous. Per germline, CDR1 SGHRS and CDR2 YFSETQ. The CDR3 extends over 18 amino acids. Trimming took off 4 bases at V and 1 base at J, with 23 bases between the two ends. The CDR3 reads CASSPSSGVKIPNTEAFF. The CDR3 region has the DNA TGCGCCAGCAGCCCGTCATCCGGGGTGAAAATACCGAACACTGAAGCTTTCTTT.

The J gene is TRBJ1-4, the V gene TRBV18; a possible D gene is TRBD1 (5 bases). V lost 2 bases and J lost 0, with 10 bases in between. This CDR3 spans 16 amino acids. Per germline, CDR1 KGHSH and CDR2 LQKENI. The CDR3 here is CASSPGAIATNEKLFF. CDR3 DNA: TGTGCCAGCTCACCAGGGGCCATTGCAACTAATGAAAAACTGTTTTTT.

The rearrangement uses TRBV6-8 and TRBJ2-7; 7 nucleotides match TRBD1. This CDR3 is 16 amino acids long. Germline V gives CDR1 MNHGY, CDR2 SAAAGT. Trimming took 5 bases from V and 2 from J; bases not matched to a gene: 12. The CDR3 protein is CASSGPRGTLTYEQYF. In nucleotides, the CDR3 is TGTGCCAGCAGTGGCCCCAGGGGGACGCTAACCTACGAGCAGTACTTC.

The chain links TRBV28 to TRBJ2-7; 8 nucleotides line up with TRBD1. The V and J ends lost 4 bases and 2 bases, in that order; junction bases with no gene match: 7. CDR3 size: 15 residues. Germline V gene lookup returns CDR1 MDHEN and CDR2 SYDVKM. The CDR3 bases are TGTGCCAGCAGTTCGGGGACAGGAGCAGCCTACGAGCAGTACTTC. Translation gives CASSSGTGAAYEQYF.